This T cell receptor (beta chain) is from a study of shared clonotypes between healthy human individuals. Study at large: Donors were a couple of women and three men aged 18 to 49. CD4 naive and memory got three plates each, CD8 naive two, CD8 memory one.

The CDR3 is made up of 15 amino acids. V shed 7 bases and J 4 bases; nucleotides not matched to a gene: 9. Germline CDR1 is SGHTA and CDR2 is FQGNSA. All donors qualified as healthy HIV-negative adults and had experienced no recent acute infections or vaccinations. TCRdb keeps only in-frame clones here, not all; method: immunoSEQ multiplex PCR. The repertoire consists of some 2,500,000 clones, with roughly 93% occurring once and the leading ten covering 0.36%. The V gene is TRBV7-2, the J gene TRBJ2-1, with 8 bases identical to TRBD1. This clonotype was obtained from a man aged 18 to 35 in good health. Some clones in this sample may be carry-over from other donors' samples. Sequencing was done on a sample of naive CD4+ T cells from PBMCs. Noted subset: CD45RA+ positively selected. The CDR3 region is CASTPAGGIYNEQFF. The CDR3 DNA reads TGTGCCAGCACCCCGGCAGGGGGCATTTACAATGAGCAGTTCTTC.